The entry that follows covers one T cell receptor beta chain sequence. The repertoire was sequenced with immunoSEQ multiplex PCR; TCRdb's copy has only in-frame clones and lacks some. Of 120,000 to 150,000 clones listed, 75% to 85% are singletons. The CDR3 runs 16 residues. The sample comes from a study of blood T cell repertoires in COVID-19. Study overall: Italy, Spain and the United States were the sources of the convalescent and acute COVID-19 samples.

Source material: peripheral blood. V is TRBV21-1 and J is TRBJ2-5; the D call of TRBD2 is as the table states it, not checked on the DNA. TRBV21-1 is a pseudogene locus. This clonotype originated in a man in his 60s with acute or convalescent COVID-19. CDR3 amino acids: CASSKEARRAKETQYF. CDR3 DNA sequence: TGTGCCAGCAGCAAAGAGGCAAGGAGGGCCAAAGAGACCCAGTACTTC.